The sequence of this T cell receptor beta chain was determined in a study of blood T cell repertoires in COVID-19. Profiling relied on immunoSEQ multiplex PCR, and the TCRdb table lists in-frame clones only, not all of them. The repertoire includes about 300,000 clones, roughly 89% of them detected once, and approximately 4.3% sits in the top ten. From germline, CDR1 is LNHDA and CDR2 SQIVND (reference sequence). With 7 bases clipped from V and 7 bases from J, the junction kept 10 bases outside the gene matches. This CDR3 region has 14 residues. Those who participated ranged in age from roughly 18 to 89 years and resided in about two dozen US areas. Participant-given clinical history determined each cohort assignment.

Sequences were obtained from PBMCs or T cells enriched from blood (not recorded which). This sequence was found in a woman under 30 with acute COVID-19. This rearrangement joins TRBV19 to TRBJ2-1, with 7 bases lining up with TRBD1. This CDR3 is CASTNRQGDNEQFF. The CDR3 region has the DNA TGTGCCAGTACCAATCGACAGGGAGATAATGAGCAGTTCTTC.